This T cell receptor beta chain was sequenced in a study of T cells in Graves' hyperthyroidism and ophthalmopathy. Germline CDR1 and CDR2: LNHNV and YYDKDF (reference sequence). The CDR3 spans 15 residues. The junction had 6 bases not matched to a gene; V was cut back by 2 bases and J by 5 bases. The sample holds many counts of this clonotype. TCR beta CDR3 regions were amplified from RNA. In the first-round RT-PCR of the TCR CDR3, the HTBI primer set was used. Each CDR3 protein is one row after TCRdb ran MiXCR on the multiplex PCR reads. The table has roughly 250,000 distinct CDR3 sequences, about 14% seen once.

Sequencing input: blood. The chain uses TRBV15 and TRBJ2-5; 9 bases are a match to TRBD1. This receptor was taken from a woman between 40 and 55 years old with Graves' hyperthyroidism that later progressed to Graves' ophthalmopathy. The CDR3: CATSRTGGFGETQYF. The CDR3 bases are TGTGCCACCAGCAGAACAGGGGGCTTTGGGGAGACCCAGTACTTC.